The present T cell receptor (beta chain) was sequenced within a study of T cells in Graves' hyperthyroidism and ophthalmopathy. Points from the study as a whole: Separation of ophthalmopathy from stable hyperthyroidism was achieved by a 13 V-J model. Most thyroid-expanded clonotypes above 0.001 were also found in blood.

As to this clonotype: Its antigen is unknown.

For Graves' hyperthyroidism to be stable, ophthalmopathy could not progress within 18 months. Cells are PBMCs isolated from about 10 ml of fresh blood. Germline values: CDR1 MDHEN, CDR2 SYDVKM. The J segment lost 5 bases and the V segment lost 2 bases, leaving 5 bases of the junction unmatched. CDR3 length: 14 residues. The CDR3 regions of TCR beta were amplified from RNA transcripts. The HTBI primer set was used in a first-round RT-PCR of the TCR CDR3. TCRdb used MiXCR to reprocess the multiplex PCR reads, holding one entry per CDR3 protein. The sample has hundreds of thousands of distinct CDR3 sequences, 19% seen once.

This sequence originates from a woman younger than 35 with Graves' hyperthyroidism. This sequence joins TRBV28 and TRBJ2-5, with 7 bases identical to TRBD2. Sequencing was done on a sample of blood. This CDR3 reads CASSLGGGWETQYF. The CDR3 bases are TGTGCCAGCAGTTTAGGCGGGGGTTGGGAGACCCAGTACTTC.